The TCR beta chain under discussion was sequenced for a study of T cell responses to AZD1222 COVID-19 vaccine. Sequencing used immunoSEQ multiplex PCR; TCRdb keeps in-frame clones, though not all of them. The data hold 130,000 to 150,000 clones, with nearly 90% observed a single time. Germline CDR1 is KGHSH and CDR2 is LQKENI. The CDR3 contains 16 residues. Trimming took 3 bases from V and 7 from J, leaving 19 bases between them. Study observations and caveats: As reported, nearly half of all spike-specific TCRs target variant regions that are unmutated. A rise in Spike-specific TCR breadth and depth followed two AZD1222 doses.

A word on this clone: Its target is not known.

The chain employs TRBV18 and TRBJ2-1, with D maybe TRBD2 (6 bases). The source was peripheral blood, collected 28 days after the second dose of the MenACWY control vaccine. The receptor comes from an adult who received the MenACWY meningococcal vaccine as a control. CDR3 protein: CASSPPGGFGLNEQFF. The CDR3 DNA reads TGTGCCAGCTCACCCCCCGGAGGGTTTGGTTTAAATGAGCAGTTCTTC.